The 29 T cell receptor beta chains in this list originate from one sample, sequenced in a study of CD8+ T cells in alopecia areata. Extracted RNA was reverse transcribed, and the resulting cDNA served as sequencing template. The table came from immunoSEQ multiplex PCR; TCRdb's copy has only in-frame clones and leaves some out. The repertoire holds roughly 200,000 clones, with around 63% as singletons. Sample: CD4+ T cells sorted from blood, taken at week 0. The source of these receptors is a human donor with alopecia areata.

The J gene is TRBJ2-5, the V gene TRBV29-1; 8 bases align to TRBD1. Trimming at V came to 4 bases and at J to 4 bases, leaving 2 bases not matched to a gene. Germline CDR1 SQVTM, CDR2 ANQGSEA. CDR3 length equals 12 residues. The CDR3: CSVGQGAETQYF. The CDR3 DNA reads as TGCAGCGTTGGGCAGGGGGCAGAGACCCAGTACTTC.

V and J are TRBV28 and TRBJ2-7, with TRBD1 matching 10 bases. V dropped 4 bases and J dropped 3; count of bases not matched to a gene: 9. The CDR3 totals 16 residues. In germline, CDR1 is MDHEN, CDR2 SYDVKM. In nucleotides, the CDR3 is TGTGCCAGCAGTTCGACCTTCGGGACAGGGGTCTACGAGCAGTACTTC. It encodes CASSSTFGTGVYEQYF.

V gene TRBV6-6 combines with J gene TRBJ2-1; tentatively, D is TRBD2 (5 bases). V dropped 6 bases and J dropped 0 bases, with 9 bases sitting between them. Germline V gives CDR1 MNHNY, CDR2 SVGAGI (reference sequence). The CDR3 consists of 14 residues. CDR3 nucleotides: TGTGCCAGCAGGTCCAGCGGCTCCTACAATGAGCAGTTCTTC. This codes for CASRSSGSYNEQFF.

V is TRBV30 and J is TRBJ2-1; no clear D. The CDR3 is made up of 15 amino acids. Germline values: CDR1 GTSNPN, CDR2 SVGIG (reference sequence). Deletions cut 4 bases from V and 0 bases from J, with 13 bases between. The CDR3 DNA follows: TGTGCCTGGAATAACCCGTCGAGCTCCTACAATGAGCAGTTCTTC. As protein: CAWNNPSSSYNEQFF.

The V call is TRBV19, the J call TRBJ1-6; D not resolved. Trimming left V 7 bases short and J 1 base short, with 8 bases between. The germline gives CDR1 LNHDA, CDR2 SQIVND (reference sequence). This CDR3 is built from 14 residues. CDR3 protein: CASNQDSYNSPLHF. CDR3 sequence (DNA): TGTGCCAGTAATCAGGATTCCTATAATTCACCCCTCCACTTT.

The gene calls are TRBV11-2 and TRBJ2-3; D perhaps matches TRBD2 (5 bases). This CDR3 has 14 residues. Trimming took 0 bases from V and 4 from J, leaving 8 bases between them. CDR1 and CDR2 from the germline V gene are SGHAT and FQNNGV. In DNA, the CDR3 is TGTGCCAGCAGCTTAGACGGGGTTTCAGATACGCAGTATTTT. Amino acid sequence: CASSLDGVSDTQYF.

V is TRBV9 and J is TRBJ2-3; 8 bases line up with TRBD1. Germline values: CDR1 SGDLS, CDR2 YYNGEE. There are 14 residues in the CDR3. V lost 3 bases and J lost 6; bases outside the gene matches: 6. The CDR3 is CASSAGQVGDTQYF. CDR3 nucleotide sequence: TGTGCCAGCAGCGCGGGACAGGTTGGGGATACGCAGTATTTT.

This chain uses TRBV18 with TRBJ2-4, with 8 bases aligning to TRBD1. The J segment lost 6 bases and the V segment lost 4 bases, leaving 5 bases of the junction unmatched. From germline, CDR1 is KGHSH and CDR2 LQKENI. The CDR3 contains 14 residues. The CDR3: CASSQDRESNIQYF. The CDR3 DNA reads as TGTGCCAGCTCACAGGACAGGGAATCAAACATTCAGTACTTC.

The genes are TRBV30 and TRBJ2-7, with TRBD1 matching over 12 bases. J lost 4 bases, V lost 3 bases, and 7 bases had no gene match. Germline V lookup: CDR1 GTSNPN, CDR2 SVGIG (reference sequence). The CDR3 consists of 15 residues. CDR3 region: CAWSPPGQGAYEQYF. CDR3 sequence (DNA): TGTGCCTGGAGCCCACCGGGACAGGGGGCTTACGAGCAGTACTTC.

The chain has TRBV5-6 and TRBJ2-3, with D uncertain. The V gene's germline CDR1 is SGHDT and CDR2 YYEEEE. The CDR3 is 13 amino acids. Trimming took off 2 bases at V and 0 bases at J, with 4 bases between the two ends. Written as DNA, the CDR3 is TGTGCCAGCAGCTTTTGGAGCACAGATACGCAGTATTTT. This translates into CASSFWSTDTQYF.

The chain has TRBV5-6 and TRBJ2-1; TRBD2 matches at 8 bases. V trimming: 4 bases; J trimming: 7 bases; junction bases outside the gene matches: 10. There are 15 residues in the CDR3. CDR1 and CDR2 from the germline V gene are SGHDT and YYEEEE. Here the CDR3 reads CASSAPGGALNEQFF. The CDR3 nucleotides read TGTGCCAGCAGCGCCCCCGGGGGGGCCTTAAATGAGCAGTTCTTC. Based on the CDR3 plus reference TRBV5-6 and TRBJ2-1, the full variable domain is DAGVTQSPTHLIKTRGQQVTLRCSPKSGHDTVSWYQQALGQGPQFIFQYYEEEERQRGNFPDRFSGHQFPNYSSELNVNALLLGDSALYLCASSAPGGALNEQFFGPGTRLTVL.

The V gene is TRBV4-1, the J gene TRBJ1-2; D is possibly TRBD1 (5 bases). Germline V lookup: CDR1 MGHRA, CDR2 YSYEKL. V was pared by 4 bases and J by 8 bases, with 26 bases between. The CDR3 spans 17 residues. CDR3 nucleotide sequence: TGCGCCAGCAGCCCCACCGGGGAGGCGGGGCAAGTTCAGGGCTACACCTTC. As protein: CASSPTGEAGQVQGYTF.

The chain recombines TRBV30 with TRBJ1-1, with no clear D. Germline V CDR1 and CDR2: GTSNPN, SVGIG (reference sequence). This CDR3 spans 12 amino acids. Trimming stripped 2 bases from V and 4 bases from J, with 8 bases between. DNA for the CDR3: TGTGCCTGGAGTACTGTATCCACTGAAGCTTTCTTT. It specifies CAWSTVSTEAFF.

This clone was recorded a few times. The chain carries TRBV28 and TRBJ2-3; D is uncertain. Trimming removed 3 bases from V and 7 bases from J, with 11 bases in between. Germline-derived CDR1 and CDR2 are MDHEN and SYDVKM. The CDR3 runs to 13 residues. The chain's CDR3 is CASSLAPPHTQYF. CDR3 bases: TGTGCCAGCAGTTTGGCGCCGCCGCATACGCAGTATTTT.

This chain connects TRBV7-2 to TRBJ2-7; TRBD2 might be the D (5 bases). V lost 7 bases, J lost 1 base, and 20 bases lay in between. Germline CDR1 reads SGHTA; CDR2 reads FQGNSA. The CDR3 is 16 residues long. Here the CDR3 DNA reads TGTGCCAGCAACCCCTCTAGGGCGACGGGGTCCTACGAGCAGTACTTC. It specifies CASNPSRATGSYEQYF. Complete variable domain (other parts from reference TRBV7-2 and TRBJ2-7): GAGVSQSPSNKVTEKGKDVELRCDPISGHTALYWYRQSLGQGLEFLIYFQGNSAPDKSGLPSDRFSAERTGGSVSTLTIQRTQQEDSAVYLCASNPSRATGSYEQYFGPGTRLTVT.

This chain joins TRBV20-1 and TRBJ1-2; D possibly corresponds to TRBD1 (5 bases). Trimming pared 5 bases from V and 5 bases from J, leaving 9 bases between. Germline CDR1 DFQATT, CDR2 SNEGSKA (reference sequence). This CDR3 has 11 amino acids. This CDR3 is CSAQQVYGYTF. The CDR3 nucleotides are TGCAGTGCTCAACAGGTTTATGGCTACACCTTC.

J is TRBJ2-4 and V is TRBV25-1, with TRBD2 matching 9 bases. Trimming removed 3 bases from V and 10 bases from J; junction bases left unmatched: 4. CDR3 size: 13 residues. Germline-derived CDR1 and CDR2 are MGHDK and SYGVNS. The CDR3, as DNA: TGTGCCAGCAGTGATCGACTAGCGGCTATTCAGTACTTC. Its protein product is CASSDRLAAIQYF.

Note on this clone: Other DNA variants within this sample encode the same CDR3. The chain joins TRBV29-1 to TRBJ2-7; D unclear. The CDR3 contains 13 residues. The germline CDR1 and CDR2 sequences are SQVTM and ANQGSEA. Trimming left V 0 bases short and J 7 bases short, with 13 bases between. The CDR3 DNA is TGCAGCGTTGAAGAGATCGGGCTTGGGGAGCAGTACTTC. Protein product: CSVEEIGLGEQYF.

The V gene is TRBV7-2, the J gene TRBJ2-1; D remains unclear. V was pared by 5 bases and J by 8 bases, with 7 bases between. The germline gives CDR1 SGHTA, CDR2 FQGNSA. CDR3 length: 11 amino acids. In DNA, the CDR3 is TGTGCCAGCAGCCGCTCTTATGAGCAGTTCTTC. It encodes CASSRSYEQFF.

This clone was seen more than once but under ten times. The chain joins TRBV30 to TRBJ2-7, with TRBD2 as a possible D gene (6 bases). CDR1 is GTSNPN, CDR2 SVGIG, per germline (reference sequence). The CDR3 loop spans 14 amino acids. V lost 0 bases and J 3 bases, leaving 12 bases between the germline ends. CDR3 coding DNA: TGTGCCTGGAGTGTCGGGGGTTCCATCTACGAGCAGTACTTC. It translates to CAWSVGGSIYEQYF.

As DNA, the CDR3 is TGCGCCAGCACTCTCTCTCCGGGACGGCCTAATGAAAAACTGTTTTTT. It yields the protein CASTLSPGRPNEKLFF. The V and J genes are TRBV5-1 and TRBJ1-4; the D gene is possibly TRBD1 (5 bases). From germline, CDR1 is SGHRS and CDR2 YFSETQ. The ends were cut back, 6 bases at V and 3 bases at J, with 18 bases in the middle. The CDR3 loop spans 16 amino acids.

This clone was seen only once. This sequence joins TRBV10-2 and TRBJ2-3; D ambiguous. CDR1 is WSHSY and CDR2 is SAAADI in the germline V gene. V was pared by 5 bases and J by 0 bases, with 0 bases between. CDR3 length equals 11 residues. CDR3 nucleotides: TGCGCCAGCAGTAGCACAGATACGCAGTATTTT. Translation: CASSSTDTQYF.

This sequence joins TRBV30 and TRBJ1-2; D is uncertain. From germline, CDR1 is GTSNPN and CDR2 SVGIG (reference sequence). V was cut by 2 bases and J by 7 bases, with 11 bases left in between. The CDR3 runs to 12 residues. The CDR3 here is CAWSPSGSGYTF. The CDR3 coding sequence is TGTGCCTGGAGTCCCAGCGGGAGTGGCTACACCTTC. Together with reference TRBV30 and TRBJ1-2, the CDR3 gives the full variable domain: SQTIHQWPATLVQPVGSPLSLECTVEGTSNPNLYWYRQAAGRGLQLLFYSVGIGQISSEVPQNLSASRPQDRQFILSSKKLLLSDSGFYLCAWSPSGSGYTFGSGTRLTVV.

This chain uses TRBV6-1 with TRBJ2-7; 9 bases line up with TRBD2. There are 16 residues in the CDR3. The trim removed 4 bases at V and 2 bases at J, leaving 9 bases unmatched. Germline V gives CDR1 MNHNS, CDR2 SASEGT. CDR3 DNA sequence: TGTGCCAGCAGTGGGGGACGACTAGCGGTTACCTACGAGCAGTACTTC. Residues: CASSGGRLAVTYEQYF.

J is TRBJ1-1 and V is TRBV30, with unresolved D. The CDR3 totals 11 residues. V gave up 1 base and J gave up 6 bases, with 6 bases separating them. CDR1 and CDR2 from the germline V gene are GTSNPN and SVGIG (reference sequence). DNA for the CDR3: TGTGCCTGGAGTGCGGACGCTGAAGCTTTCTTT. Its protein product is CAWSADAEAFF.

The CDR3 nucleotides are TGTGCAACCACCGGGGAGCTGTTTTTT. Its protein product is CATTGELFF. This chain links TRBV25-1 with TRBJ2-2; D unresolved. Germline-derived CDR1 and CDR2 are MGHDK and SYGVNS. The CDR3 extends over 9 amino acids.

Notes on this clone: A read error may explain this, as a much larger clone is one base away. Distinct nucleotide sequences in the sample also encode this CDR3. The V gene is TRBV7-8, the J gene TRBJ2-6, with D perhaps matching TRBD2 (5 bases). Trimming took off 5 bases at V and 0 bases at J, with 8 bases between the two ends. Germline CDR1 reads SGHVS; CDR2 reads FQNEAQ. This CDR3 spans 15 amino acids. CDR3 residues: CASSPGGSGANVLTF. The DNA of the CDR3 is TGTGCCAGCAGCCCCGGAGGCTCTGGGGCCAACGTCCTGACTTTC.

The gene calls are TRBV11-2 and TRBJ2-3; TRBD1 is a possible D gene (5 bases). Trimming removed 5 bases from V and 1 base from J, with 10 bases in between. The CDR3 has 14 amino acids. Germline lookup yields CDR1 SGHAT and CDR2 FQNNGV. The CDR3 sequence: CASSGHLGTDTQYF. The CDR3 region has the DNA TGTGCCAGCAGCGGACACCTTGGCACAGATACGCAGTATTTT.

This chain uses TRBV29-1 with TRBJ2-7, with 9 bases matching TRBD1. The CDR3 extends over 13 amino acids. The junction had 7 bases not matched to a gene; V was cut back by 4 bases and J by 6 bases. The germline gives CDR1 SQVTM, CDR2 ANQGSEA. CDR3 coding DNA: TGCAGCGTTGCCGACAGGGGGAACTCCGAGCAGTACTTC. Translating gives CSVADRGNSEQYF.